One and the same sample provided the 12 T cell receptor beta chains below, sequenced in a study of T cell responses to AZD1222 COVID-19 vaccine. Sequenced by immunoSEQ multiplex PCR; TCRdb stores in-frame clones only, minus some. Among under 200,000 clones listed, 91% were seen once. Sequenced material: peripheral blood, taken on day 0 of AZD1222 vaccination. The receptor set was obtained from an adult in good health.

This clone was counted between two and nine times. For the CDR3, the DNA is TGTGCCAGCAGTTGGTCGGTTTCCTACGAGCAGTACTTC. Translated, it gives CASSWSVSYEQYF. The chain links TRBV27 to TRBJ2-7; D is uncertain. CDR3 length: 13 amino acids. Trimming took off 4 bases at V and 1 base at J, with 8 bases between the two ends. Germline V gene sequence: CDR1 MNHEY, CDR2 SMNVEV (reference sequence).

J is TRBJ1-5 and V is TRBV27, with 10 bases aligning to TRBD1. V dropped 2 bases and J dropped 1; count of bases not matched to a gene: 8. The CDR3 is 18 amino acids. Germline V gene sequence: CDR1 MNHEY, CDR2 SMNVEV (reference sequence). The CDR3 sequence is CASSLPRQGARSNQPQHF. CDR3 bases: TGTGCCAGCAGTTTACCCCGACAGGGGGCTAGAAGCAATCAGCCCCAGCATTTT.

This clone was seen once. V is TRBV5-1 and J is TRBJ1-1; unclear D gene. Germline-derived CDR1 and CDR2 are SGHRS and YFSETQ. The CDR3 has 17 residues. V was cut by 0 bases and J by 0 bases, with 15 bases left in between. CDR3 amino acids: CASSLDPRYHMNTEAFF. In DNA form, the CDR3 reads TGCGCCAGCAGCTTGGATCCGCGGTACCATATGAACACTGAAGCTTTCTTT.

This chain connects TRBV5-1 to TRBJ1-2, with D uncertain. Trimming took 0 bases from V and 6 from J, leaving 9 bases between them. CDR1 SGHRS and CDR2 YFSETQ come from the germline V gene. This CDR3 region has 13 residues. CDR3 DNA: TGCGCCAGCAGCTTGGATTGGCTAGATGGCTACACCTTC. It translates to CASSLDWLDGYTF.

This clone is a singleton in its sample. The V gene is TRBV30, the J gene TRBJ1-4, with D hard to call. CDR1 and CDR2 from the germline V gene are GTSNPN and SVGIG (reference sequence). CDR3 size: 14 residues. Between the trimmed V and J ends, which lost 4 bases and 4 bases, there was a span of 13 bases. As DNA, the CDR3 is TGTGCCTGGAAAAGAGGCAGGCTTAATGAAAAACTGTTTTTT. Protein product: CAWKRGRLNEKLFF.

The V and J genes are TRBV6-1 and TRBJ1-1; D is ambiguous. The CDR3 spans 14 residues. V lost 3 bases, J lost 8 bases, and 16 bases lay in between. CDR1 MNHNS and CDR2 SASEGT come from the germline V gene. CDR3 sequence: CASSDVFVGLEAFF. The CDR3, as DNA: TGTGCCAGCAGTGATGTCTTTGTTGGGCTCGAAGCTTTCTTT.

The chain recombines TRBV6-5 with TRBJ1-1, with TRBD1 as a possible D gene (5 bases). Germline V gene lookup returns CDR1 MNHEY and CDR2 SVGAGI. The CDR3 has 13 amino acids. V lost 8 bases to trimming and J lost 7 bases, with 17 bases between them. The CDR3 bases are TGTGCCAGCTACCCTAGGGGTAGGAATGAAGCTTTCTTT. This translates into CASYPRGRNEAFF.

The chain couples TRBV18 to TRBJ1-5; TRBD1 matches 8 bases. Germline V gives CDR1 KGHSH, CDR2 LQKENI. The V segment lost 5 bases and the J segment 0 bases; nucleotides outside the gene matches: 9. The CDR3 is 17 amino acids. The CDR3 region has the DNA TGTGCCAGCTCAGGCACAGGGGGGGTCTATAGCAATCAGCCCCAGCATTTT. Its protein product is CASSGTGGVYSNQPQHF.

This clone was observed a few times. This rearrangement joins TRBV6-6 to TRBJ1-3; the D is unclear. The CDR3 length is 14 residues. Trimming removed 6 bases at V and 0 bases at J, with 9 bases between. Germline loops: CDR1 MNHNY, CDR2 SVGAGI (reference sequence). This chain's CDR3 is CASSDRDSGNTIYF. The CDR3 DNA reads TGTGCCAGCAGCGACCGGGACTCTGGAAACACCATATATTTT.

V usage is TRBV10-1 and J usage is TRBJ2-7; D is possibly TRBD1 (5 bases). The ends were cut back, 0 bases at V and 2 bases at J, with 11 bases in the middle. This CDR3 is built from 15 residues. CDR1 is WNHNN and CDR2 is SYGVQD in the germline V gene (reference sequence). The CDR3 here is CASSESLDMTYEQYF. CDR3 sequence (DNA): TGCGCCAGCAGTGAGTCCTTGGACATGACCTACGAGCAGTACTTC.

V usage is TRBV4-1 and J usage is TRBJ2-3, with D possibly matching TRBD2 (5 bases). Looked up from germline, CDR1 is MGHRA and CDR2 is YSYEKL. The CDR3 is 14 amino acids. Trimming took off 4 bases at V and 3 bases at J, with 11 bases between the two ends. CDR3 nucleotides: TGCGCCAGCAGCCTAAGGCTAGCAACAGATACGCAGTATTTT. Residues: CASSLRLATDTQYF.

Only a few counts were recorded for this clone. V gene TRBV10-3 combines with J gene TRBJ2-7, with D possibly matching TRBD2 (6 bases). Trimming took off 5 bases at V and 1 base at J, with 9 bases between the two ends. The V gene's germline CDR1 is ENHRY and CDR2 SYGVKD. This CDR3 is 13 amino acids long. CDR3 DNA: TGTGCCATCAGTCGCGGGGATTCCTACGAGCAGTACTTC. Protein: CAISRGDSYEQYF.